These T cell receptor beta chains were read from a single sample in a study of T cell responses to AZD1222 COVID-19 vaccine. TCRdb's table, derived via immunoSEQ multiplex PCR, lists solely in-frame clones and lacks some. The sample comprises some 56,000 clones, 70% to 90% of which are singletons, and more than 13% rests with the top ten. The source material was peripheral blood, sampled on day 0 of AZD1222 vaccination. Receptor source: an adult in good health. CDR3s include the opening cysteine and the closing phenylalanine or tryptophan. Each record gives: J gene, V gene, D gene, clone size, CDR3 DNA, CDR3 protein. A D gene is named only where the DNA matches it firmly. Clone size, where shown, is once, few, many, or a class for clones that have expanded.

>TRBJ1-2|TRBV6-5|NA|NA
TGTGCCAGCAAACAGAGGGCTGCTAACTATGGCTACACCTTC
CASKQRAANYGYTF
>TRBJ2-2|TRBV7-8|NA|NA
TGTGCCAGCAGCTTAGGGGGCGCATCCGGGGAGCTGTTTTTT
CASSLGGASGELFF
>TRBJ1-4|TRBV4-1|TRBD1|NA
TGCGCCAGCAGCCAAGACCTAAGACAGGGGGGTTATGAAAAACTGTTTTTT
CASSQDLRQGGYEKLFF
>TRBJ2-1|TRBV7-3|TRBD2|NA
TGTGCCAGCAGCCCCTACGGCGGGGGGTTAAAGAATGAGCAGTTCTTC
CASSPYGGGLKNEQFF
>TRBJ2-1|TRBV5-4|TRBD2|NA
TGTGCCAGCAGCCACCGACTAGCGGGGACCTACAATGAGCAGTTCTTC
CASSHRLAGTYNEQFF
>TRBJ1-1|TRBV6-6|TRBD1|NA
TGTGCCAGCAGCCCCGGGACAGGGGATACTGAAGCTTTCTTT
CASSPGTGDTEAFF
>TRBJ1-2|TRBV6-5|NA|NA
TGTGCCAGCAGTTTGGCCTTAATAGTTGGCCGATATGGCTACACCTTC
CASSLALIVGRYGYTF
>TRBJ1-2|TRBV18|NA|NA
TGTGCCAGCTCACCACGGGCGGATGGCTACACCTTC
CASSPRADGYTF
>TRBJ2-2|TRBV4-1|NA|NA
TGCGCCAGCAGCCAAGGGTCTCCTAACGGGGAGCTGTTTTTT
CASSQGSPNGELFF
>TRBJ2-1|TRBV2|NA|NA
TGTGCCAGCAATGGGACCCCCTTAGGCGAGCAGTTCTTC
CASNGTPLGEQFF
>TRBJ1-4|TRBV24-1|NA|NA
TGTGCCACCAGTGACCTACGGCAGGACGATAATGAAAAACTGTTTTTT
CATSDLRQDDNEKLFF
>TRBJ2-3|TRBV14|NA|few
TGTGCCAGCAGCCCGGGACGGCACACAGATACGCAGTATTTT
CASSPGRHTDTQYF
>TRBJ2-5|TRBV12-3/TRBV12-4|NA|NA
TGTGCCAGCAGGACTGGAGGGAGCGAGACCCAGTACTTC
CASRTGGSETQYF
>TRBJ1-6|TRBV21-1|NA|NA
TGTGCCAGCAGCAAAGCGTATCCCGAGGTCCTCCACTTT
CASSKAYPEVLHF
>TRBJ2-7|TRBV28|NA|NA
TGTGCCAGTCATTACGAGCAGTACTTC
CASHYEQYF
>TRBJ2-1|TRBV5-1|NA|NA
TGCGCCAGCAGCTTTGGTCTCTACAATGAGCAGTTCTTC
CASSFGLYNEQFF
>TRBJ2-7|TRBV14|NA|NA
TGTGCCAGCAGCCAAGATCTGGGGAGAGAGCAGTACTTC
CASSQDLGREQYF
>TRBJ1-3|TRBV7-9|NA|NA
TGTGCCAGCGGACCAGGGAAGACTGGAAACACCATATATTTT
CASGPGKTGNTIYF
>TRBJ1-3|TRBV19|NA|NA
TGTGCCAGTACCGCGAGGGGGATCTCTGGAAACACCATATATTTT
CASTARGISGNTIYF
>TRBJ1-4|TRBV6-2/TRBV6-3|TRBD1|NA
TGTGCCAGCAGTTACTCCACCGGGACAGGGGGAAAACTGTTTTTT
CASSYSTGTGGKLFF
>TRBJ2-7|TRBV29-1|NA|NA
TGCAGCGTTGAAGAGGGAAAACAGGGAGGATTGCAGTACTTC
CSVEEGKQGGLQYF
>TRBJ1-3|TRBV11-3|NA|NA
TGTGCCAGCAGCTTATCCTCTGGAAACACCATATATTTT
CASSLSSGNTIYF
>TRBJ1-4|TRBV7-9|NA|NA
TGTGCCAGCAGCCAGCGGGACATGTCTAATGAAAAACTGTTTTTT
CASSQRDMSNEKLFF
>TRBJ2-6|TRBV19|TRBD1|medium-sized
TGTGCCAGTAGTACCCTTACCGGGACAGACCCCACTGGGGCCAACGTCCTGACTTTC
CASSTLTGTDPTGANVLTF
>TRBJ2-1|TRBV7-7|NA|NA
TGTGCTAGCAGCTTAAGGGGAGGAGGGAGCAATGAGCAGTTCTTC
CASSLRGGGSNEQFF
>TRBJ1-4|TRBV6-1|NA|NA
TGTGCCAGCAGTGATCGGGGGTTGAATGAAAAACTGTTTTTT
CASSDRGLNEKLFF
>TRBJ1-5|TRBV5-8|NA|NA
TGTGCCAGCAGCTTGGGGGGGGAAGGTGTTCCTAGCAATCAGCCCCAGCATTTT
CASSLGGEGVPSNQPQHF
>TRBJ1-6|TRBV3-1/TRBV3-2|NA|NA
TGTGCCAGCAGCCAAGATGGGCAGAATAATTCACCCCTCCACTTT
CASSQDGQNNSPLHF
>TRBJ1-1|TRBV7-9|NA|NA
TGTGCCAGCAGCTTAGAGGGTGCAGGCACTGAAGCTTTCTTT
CASSLEGAGTEAFF
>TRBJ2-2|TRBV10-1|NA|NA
TGCGCCAGCAGTGAGGCCGGGGAGCTGTTTTTT
CASSEAGELFF
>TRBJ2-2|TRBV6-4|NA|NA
TGTGCCAGCAGTGACGGAACAGATACCGGGGAGCTGTTTTTT
CASSDGTDTGELFF
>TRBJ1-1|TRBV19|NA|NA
TGTGCCAGTAGGGCAGAGATCATGAACACTGAAGCTTTCTTT
CASRAEIMNTEAFF
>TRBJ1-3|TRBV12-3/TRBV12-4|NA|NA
TGTGCCAGCGACTCTGGAAACACCATATATTTT
CASDSGNTIYF
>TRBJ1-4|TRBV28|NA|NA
TGTGCCAGCAGTAGGACCGTTAATGAAAAACTGTTTTTT
CASSRTVNEKLFF
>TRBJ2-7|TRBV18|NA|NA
TGTGCCAGCTCACCACGGGACAATTACTACGAGCAGTACTTC
CASSPRDNYYEQYF
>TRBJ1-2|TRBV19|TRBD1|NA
TGTGCCAGTAGTACGTTTATCCCACGGAGGGACAGGAACTATGGCTACACCTTC
CASSTFIPRRDRNYGYTF